This is a list of T cell receptor beta chains from one sample in a study of T cell responses to AZD1222 COVID-19 vaccine. Repertoires were generated with immunoSEQ multiplex PCR, while TCRdb's copy carries only in-frame clones and drops some. The sample has roughly 100,000 clones, around 90% seen once. The material was peripheral blood, obtained on day 0 of AZD1222 vaccination. The receptors come from an adult in good health. Each CDR3 is given with its conserved first and last residue. The D gene is left open where the match is weak. For some rows the clone size is stated as once, few or many, or as a class when expanded; others skip it.

clone_size: few; v_call: TRBV19; j_call: TRBJ1-1; d_call: TRBD1; cdr3_aa: CASSRDRDYMNTEAFF; cdr3_nt: TGTGCCAGTAGTAGGGACAGGGATTATATGAACACTGAAGCTTTCTTT
clone_size: NA; v_call: TRBV7-2; j_call: TRBJ2-7; d_call: TRBD1; cdr3_aa: CASSYTAQGARQYF; cdr3_nt: TGTGCCAGCAGCTATACGGCACAGGGGGCCAGGCAGTACTTC
clone_size: NA; v_call: TRBV3-1/TRBV3-2; j_call: TRBJ1-4; d_call: TRBD1; cdr3_aa: CASSRQGGGREKLFF; cdr3_nt: TGTGCCAGCAGTCGCCAGGGGGGCGGAAGAGAAAAACTGTTTTTT
clone_size: NA; v_call: TRBV20-1; j_call: TRBJ2-5; d_call: NA; cdr3_aa: CSALTGETQYF; cdr3_nt: TGCAGTGCGCTGACGGGAGAGACCCAGTACTTC
clone_size: NA; v_call: TRBV7-2; j_call: TRBJ1-6; d_call: TRBD1; cdr3_aa: CASNQDRTSPLHF; cdr3_nt: TGTGCCAGCAACCAGGACAGGACTTCACCCCTCCACTTT
clone_size: once; v_call: TRBV14; j_call: TRBJ2-1; d_call: TRBD2; cdr3_aa: CASSQYTGTSNEQFF; cdr3_nt: TGTGCCAGCAGCCAGTATACCGGGACTAGCAATGAGCAGTTCTTC
clone_size: NA; v_call: TRBV10-3; j_call: TRBJ1-1; d_call: NA; cdr3_aa: CAIWGGGINTEAFF; cdr3_nt: TGTGCCATCTGGGGCGGCGGAATTAACACTGAAGCTTTCTTT
clone_size: NA; v_call: TRBV27; j_call: TRBJ1-6; d_call: NA; cdr3_aa: CASSLVNSPLHF; cdr3_nt: TGTGCCAGCAGTTTAGTTAATTCACCCCTCCACTTT
clone_size: NA; v_call: TRBV5-1; j_call: TRBJ1-2; d_call: TRBD1; cdr3_aa: CASKVEGADGYTF; cdr3_nt: TGCGCCAGCAAAGTAGAGGGGGCGGACGGCTACACCTTC
clone_size: NA; v_call: TRBV20-1; j_call: TRBJ2-3; d_call: NA; cdr3_aa: CSASEPNTQYF; cdr3_nt: TGCAGTGCTAGTGAGCCAAATACGCAGTATTTT
clone_size: once; v_call: TRBV7-9; j_call: TRBJ2-6; d_call: NA; cdr3_aa: CASSPTGLRLSGANVLTF; cdr3_nt: TGTGCCAGCAGCCCGACTGGACTCAGACTCTCTGGGGCCAACGTCCTGACTTTC
clone_size: NA; v_call: TRBV5-6; j_call: TRBJ1-2; d_call: TRBD1; cdr3_aa: CASSPAGQGEGGYTF; cdr3_nt: TGTGCCAGCAGCCCGGCGGGACAGGGGGAAGGGGGCTACACCTTC
clone_size: NA; v_call: TRBV9; j_call: TRBJ1-2; d_call: TRBD1; cdr3_aa: CASSVQGAGYTF; cdr3_nt: TGTGCCAGCAGCGTTCAGGGGGCTGGCTACACCTTC
clone_size: NA; v_call: TRBV28; j_call: TRBJ2-5; d_call: NA; cdr3_aa: CASSADRQETQYF; cdr3_nt: TGTGCCAGCAGCGCCGACAGACAAGAGACCCAGTACTTC
clone_size: NA; v_call: TRBV19; j_call: TRBJ2-5; d_call: NA; cdr3_aa: CASSTGIQETQYF; cdr3_nt: TGTGCCAGTAGTACGGGAATTCAAGAGACCCAGTACTTC
clone_size: few; v_call: TRBV28; j_call: TRBJ2-7; d_call: NA; cdr3_aa: CASSARGSYEQYF; cdr3_nt: TGTGCCAGCAGTGCCAGGGGCTCCTACGAGCAGTACTTC
clone_size: NA; v_call: TRBV27; j_call: TRBJ1-4; d_call: TRBD1; cdr3_aa: CASSLRNRDRGQGGKLFF; cdr3_nt: TGTGCCAGCAGTCTGAGAAACCGAGACAGGGGTCAGGGGGGGAAACTGTTTTTT
clone_size: NA; v_call: TRBV19; j_call: TRBJ2-2; d_call: TRBD2; cdr3_aa: CASTDGQGGDTGELFF; cdr3_nt: TGTGCCAGTACCGACGGGCAGGGAGGGGACACCGGGGAGCTGTTTTTT
clone_size: NA; v_call: TRBV19; j_call: TRBJ2-2; d_call: NA; cdr3_aa: CASSIGGTVNTGELFF; cdr3_nt: TGTGCCAGTAGTATTGGAGGGACGGTGAACACCGGGGAGCTGTTTTTT
clone_size: NA; v_call: TRBV7-9; j_call: TRBJ1-2; d_call: TRBD1; cdr3_aa: CASSFVSGGDNYGYTF; cdr3_nt: TGTGCCAGCAGCTTCGTTTCAGGGGGCGATAACTATGGCTACACCTTC
clone_size: NA; v_call: TRBV4-1; j_call: TRBJ2-7; d_call: NA; cdr3_aa: CASSQVGQGKHEQYF; cdr3_nt: TGCGCCAGCAGCCAAGTTGGGCAGGGGAAGCACGAGCAGTACTTC
clone_size: once; v_call: TRBV7-2; j_call: TRBJ2-1; d_call: TRBD2; cdr3_aa: CASSFQAGTNEQFF; cdr3_nt: TGTGCCAGCAGCTTTCAAGCGGGGACCAATGAGCAGTTCTTC
clone_size: NA; v_call: TRBV5-4; j_call: TRBJ2-7; d_call: NA; cdr3_aa: CASSLAGFEQYF; cdr3_nt: TGTGCCAGCAGCTTGGCCGGGTTCGAGCAGTACTTC
clone_size: NA; v_call: TRBV7-2; j_call: TRBJ1-2; d_call: TRBD1; cdr3_aa: CASSSPGQGWYGYTF; cdr3_nt: TGTGCCAGCAGCTCACCGGGACAGGGGTGGTATGGCTACACCTTC
clone_size: NA; v_call: TRBV28; j_call: TRBJ1-5; d_call: NA; cdr3_aa: CASSSPGDSNQPQHF; cdr3_nt: TGTGCCAGCAGTTCCCCCGGAGATAGCAATCAGCCCCAGCATTTT
clone_size: NA; v_call: TRBV20-1; j_call: TRBJ2-7; d_call: NA; cdr3_aa: CSARVSYEQYF; cdr3_nt: TGCAGTGCTAGAGTCTCCTACGAGCAGTACTTC
clone_size: few; v_call: TRBV10-3; j_call: TRBJ1-2; d_call: TRBD1; cdr3_aa: CAISESSSGGYYGYTF; cdr3_nt: TGTGCCATCAGTGAGTCTTCCTCAGGGGGCTACTATGGCTACACCTTC
clone_size: NA; v_call: TRBV4-3; j_call: TRBJ1-2; d_call: NA; cdr3_aa: CASSHLQGGYTF; cdr3_nt: TGCGCCAGCAGCCACTTACAGGGCGGCTACACCTTC
clone_size: NA; v_call: TRBV9; j_call: TRBJ1-3; d_call: NA; cdr3_aa: CASSVEPLGVSGNTIYF; cdr3_nt: TGTGCCAGCAGCGTCGAGCCCCTAGGGGTCTCTGGAAACACCATATATTTT
clone_size: once; v_call: TRBV19; j_call: TRBJ1-1; d_call: NA; cdr3_aa: CASRNTMIRATEAFF; cdr3_nt: TGTGCCAGTAGAAATACTATGATCAGGGCCACTGAAGCTTTCTTT
clone_size: NA; v_call: TRBV30; j_call: TRBJ2-3; d_call: NA; cdr3_aa: CAWSPNGGGDTQYF; cdr3_nt: TGTGCCTGGAGTCCGAATGGGGGTGGAGATACGCAGTATTTT
clone_size: NA; v_call: TRBV2; j_call: TRBJ2-1; d_call: TRBD1; cdr3_aa: CASSDRDRRYNEQFF; cdr3_nt: TGTGCCAGCAGTGACCGGGACAGGAGGTACAATGAGCAGTTCTTC
clone_size: NA; v_call: TRBV6-2/TRBV6-3; j_call: TRBJ2-1; d_call: NA; cdr3_aa: CASSYGDVRYNEQFF; cdr3_nt: TGTGCCAGCAGTTACGGGGACGTTAGGTACAATGAGCAGTTCTTC
clone_size: NA; v_call: TRBV24-1; j_call: TRBJ2-4; d_call: NA; cdr3_aa: CATSDSNIKNIQYF; cdr3_nt: TGTGCCACCAGTGATTCGAATATAAAAAACATTCAGTACTTC
clone_size: NA; v_call: TRBV7-9; j_call: TRBJ1-2; d_call: NA; cdr3_aa: CASSLVDRAYYGYTF; cdr3_nt: TGTGCCAGCAGCTTAGTTGACCGAGCCTACTATGGCTACACCTTC
clone_size: few; v_call: TRBV15; j_call: TRBJ1-3; d_call: NA; cdr3_aa: CATSRATLDTIYF; cdr3_nt: TGTGCCACCAGCAGAGCTACGCTGGACACCATATATTTT
clone_size: NA; v_call: TRBV3-1/TRBV3-2; j_call: TRBJ1-4; d_call: NA; cdr3_aa: CASSITNEKLFF; cdr3_nt: TGTGCCAGCTCTATAACTAATGAAAAACTGTTTTTT
clone_size: NA; v_call: TRBV9; j_call: TRBJ2-1; d_call: NA; cdr3_aa: CASSVALTTHEQFF; cdr3_nt: TGTGCCAGCAGCGTAGCTCTGACTACCCATGAGCAGTTCTTC
clone_size: NA; v_call: TRBV2; j_call: TRBJ1-5; d_call: NA; cdr3_aa: CASTLDSIGPQHF; cdr3_nt: TGTGCCAGCACCTTGGACAGTATTGGGCCCCAGCATTTT
clone_size: NA; v_call: TRBV10-1; j_call: TRBJ2-1; d_call: TRBD2; cdr3_aa: CASRLGTSGRRIARDNEQFF; cdr3_nt: TGCGCCAGCAGATTAGGGACTAGCGGGAGAAGGATAGCGCGGGACAATGAGCAGTTCTTC
clone_size: few; v_call: TRBV3-1/TRBV3-2; j_call: TRBJ2-7; d_call: TRBD2; cdr3_aa: CASSQWLAGGPREQYF; cdr3_nt: TGTGCCAGCAGCCAGTGGCTAGCGGGAGGGCCCCGCGAGCAGTACTTC
clone_size: NA; v_call: TRBV7-2; j_call: TRBJ2-4; d_call: NA; cdr3_aa: CASSPDGTLRNIQYF; cdr3_nt: TGTGCCAGCAGCCCGGACGGGACACTGAGAAACATTCAGTACTTC
clone_size: NA; v_call: TRBV6-5; j_call: TRBJ2-7; d_call: NA; cdr3_aa: CASSRFNSYEQYF; cdr3_nt: TGTGCCAGCAGTCGTTTTAACAGCTACGAGCAGTACTTC
clone_size: NA; v_call: TRBV19; j_call: TRBJ1-5; d_call: TRBD1; cdr3_aa: CASSIVGGYQPQHF; cdr3_nt: TGTGCCAGTAGTATAGTAGGGGGCTACCAGCCCCAGCATTTT